This T cell receptor beta chain was retrieved from a study of cytomegalovirus exposure and HLA in healthy donors. CDR1 and CDR2 from the germline V gene are LNHDA and SQIVND (reference sequence). V lost 4 bases and J lost 7, with 13 bases in between. The CDR3 has 14 residues. Researchers ran the PCR with 60 Vbeta and 13 Jbeta primers. In the original analysis: Later, about 80 million unique TCR beta chains were counted in an analysis, and 10 million to 12 million of them were shared. The protocol was immunoSEQ multiplex PCR, while the TCRdb copy is restricted to in-frame clones and leaves out a portion. Clonal size and the V and J genes are those of that table, whereas D and trimming came from the DNA. The sample has approximately 170,000 clones; around 80% are singletons.

This TCR came from a boy aged 2 to 9 in good health and CMV-seronegative. Sequencing was carried out using PBMCs. This chain joins TRBV19 and TRBJ2-2, with D unresolved. The CDR3 DNA reads TGTGCCAGTAGTAAATCCTCCGTCGGCGGGGAGCTGTTTTTT. Translating gives CASSKSSVGGELFF. Full variable domain (outside the CDR3, taken from reference TRBV19 and TRBJ2-2): DGGITQSPKYLFRKEGQNVTLSCEQNLNHDAMYWYRQDPGQGLRLIYYSQIVNDFQKGDIAEGYSVSREKKESFPLTVTSAQKNPTAFYLCASSKSSVGGELFFGEGSRLTVL.